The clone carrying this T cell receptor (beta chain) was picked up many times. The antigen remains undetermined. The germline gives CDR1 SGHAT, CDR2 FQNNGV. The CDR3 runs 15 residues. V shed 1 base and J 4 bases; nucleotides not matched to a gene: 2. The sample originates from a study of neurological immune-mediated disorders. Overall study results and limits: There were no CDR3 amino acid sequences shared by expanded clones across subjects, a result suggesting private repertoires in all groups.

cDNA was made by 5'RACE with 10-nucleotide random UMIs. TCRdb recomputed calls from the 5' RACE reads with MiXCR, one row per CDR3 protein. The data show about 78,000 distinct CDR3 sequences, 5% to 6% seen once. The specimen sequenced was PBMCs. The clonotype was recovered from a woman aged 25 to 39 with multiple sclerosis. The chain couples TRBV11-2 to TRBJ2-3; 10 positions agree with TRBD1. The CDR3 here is CASSLGDRGPDTQYF. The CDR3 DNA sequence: TGTGCCAGCAGCTTAGGGGACAGGGGCCCAGATACGCAGTATTTT.